The sample holds a few counts of the clone carrying this T cell receptor beta chain. Its antigen is still unknown. This entry belongs to a study of post-analysis software for immune sequencing data. Study conclusions and caveats: Among multiple sclerosis patients, normalized Chao1 diversity was significantly below that of controls.

Libraries were made from TCR beta cDNA, and they carried unique molecular identifiers. TCRdb re-analysed the PCR reads in MiXCR, keeping a single row per CDR3 protein. Of roughly 540,000 distinct CDR3 sequences in the sample, roughly 34% were seen once. The TCR comes from a girl aged 2-17 years with multiple sclerosis. Sequences were obtained from blood.

The CDR3 sequence is CASSLRAGEGETQYF. The CDR3 DNA reads TGCGCCAGCAGCTTGCGGGCAGGAGAAGGCGAGACCCAGTACTTC. The gene calls are TRBV5-1 and TRBJ2-5; D not resolved. This CDR3 is 15 amino acids long. Trimming removed 1 base from V and 5 bases from J, with 15 bases in between. Germline CDR1 reads SGHRS; CDR2 reads YFSETQ. The full variable domain, in which reference TRBV5-1 and TRBJ2-5 provide the parts outside the CDR3, is KAGVTQTPRYLIKTRGQQVTLSCSPISGHRSVSWYQQTPGQGLQFLFEYFSETQRNKGNFPGRFSGRQFSNSRSEMNVSTLELGDSALYLCASSLRAGEGETQYFGPGTRLLVL.